This T cell receptor (beta chain) was recovered during a study of cytomegalovirus exposure and HLA in healthy donors. Whole-study results and caveats: Across donors, presence/absence analyses took sequencing depth to be roughly uniform.

Of note for this clone: Antigen unknown.

Use of 60 Vbeta and 13 Jbeta primers characterized the PCR. Clones were read by immunoSEQ multiplex PCR, and TCRdb kept only the in-frame ones, dropping some. The sample yields over 150,000 clones, 82% seen once. The V and J ends lost 0 bases and 2 bases, in that order; junction bases with no gene match: 10. Germline V gene data show CDR1 as SGHTA and CDR2 as FQGNSA. CDR3 length equals 17 residues. The sequenced sample consisted of PBMCs. This chain uses TRBV7-2 with TRBJ2-7; 7 positions agree with TRBD1. This receptor was identified in a man in his fifties or sixties in good health and CMV-seropositive. The CDR3 DNA is TGTGCCAGCAGCTTAGCGGGTTGGGGGACAGCTACCTACGAGCAGTACTTC. Translated: CASSLAGWGTATYEQYF.